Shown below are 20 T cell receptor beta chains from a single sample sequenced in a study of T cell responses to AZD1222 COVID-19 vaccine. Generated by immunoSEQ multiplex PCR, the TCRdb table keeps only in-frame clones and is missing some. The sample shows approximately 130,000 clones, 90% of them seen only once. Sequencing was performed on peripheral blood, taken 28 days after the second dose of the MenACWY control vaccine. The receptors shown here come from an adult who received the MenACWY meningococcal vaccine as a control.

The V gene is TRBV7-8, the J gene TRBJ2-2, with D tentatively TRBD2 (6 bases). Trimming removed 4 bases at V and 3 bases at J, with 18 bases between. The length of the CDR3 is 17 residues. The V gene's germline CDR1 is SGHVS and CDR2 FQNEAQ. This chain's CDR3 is CASSSGGAGRHTGELFF. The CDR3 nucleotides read TGTGCCAGCAGCTCAGGCGGGGCAGGGCGGCACACCGGGGAGCTGTTTTTT.

CDR3 in DNA: TGTGCCAGCAGCCGCGCCGGGACAGACCTCCAAGTCAAGGAGACCCAGTACTTC. Its translation is CASSRAGTDLQVKETQYF. The rearrangement joins TRBV5-4 to TRBJ2-5, with TRBD1 identical over 7 bases. Germline CDR1 and CDR2: SGHNT and YYREEE (reference sequence). There are 18 residues in the CDR3. V shed 4 bases, J shed 5 bases, and the junction held 20 bases outside the gene matches.

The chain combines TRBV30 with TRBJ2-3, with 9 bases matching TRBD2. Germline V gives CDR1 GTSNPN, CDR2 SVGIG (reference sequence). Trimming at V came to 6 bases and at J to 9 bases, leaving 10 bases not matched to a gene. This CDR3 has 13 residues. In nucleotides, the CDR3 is TGTGCCTGCACAGAACCTACTAGCGGGACGCAGTATTTT. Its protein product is CACTEPTSGTQYF.

The CDR3 is CASLSPQARSSPLHF. CDR3 DNA: TGTGCCAGCCTAAGCCCCCAGGCTCGAAGTTCACCCCTCCACTTT. V is TRBV28 and J is TRBJ1-6; D gene unclear. The germline V and J ends were trimmed by 8 bases and 9 bases, with 20 bases remaining between them. The CDR3 sequence is 15 residues long. Germline V gives CDR1 MDHEN, CDR2 SYDVKM.

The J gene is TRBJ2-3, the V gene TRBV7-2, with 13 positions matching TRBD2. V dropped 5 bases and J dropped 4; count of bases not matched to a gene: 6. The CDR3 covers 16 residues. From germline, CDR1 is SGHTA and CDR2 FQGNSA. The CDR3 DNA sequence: TGTGCCAGCAGCCCCGACGGACTAGCGGGGGCAGATACGCAGTATTTT. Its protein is CASSPDGLAGADTQYF. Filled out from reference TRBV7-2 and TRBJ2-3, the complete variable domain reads GAGVSQSPSNKVTEKGKDVELRCDPISGHTALYWYRQSLGQGLEFLIYFQGNSAPDKSGLPSDRFSAERTGGSVSTLTIQRTQQEDSAVYLCASSPDGLAGADTQYFGPGTRLTVL.

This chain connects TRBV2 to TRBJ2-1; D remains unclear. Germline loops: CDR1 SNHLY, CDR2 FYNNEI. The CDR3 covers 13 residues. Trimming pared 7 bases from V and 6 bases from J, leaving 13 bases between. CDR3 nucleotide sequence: TGTGCCAGCATCCCGGGCCCCGGCAATGAGCAGTTCTTC. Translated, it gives CASIPGPGNEQFF.

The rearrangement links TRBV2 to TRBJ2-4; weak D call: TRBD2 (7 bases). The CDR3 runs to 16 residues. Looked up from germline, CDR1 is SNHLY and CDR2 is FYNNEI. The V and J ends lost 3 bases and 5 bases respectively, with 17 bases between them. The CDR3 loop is CASSDVGRGSQNIQYF. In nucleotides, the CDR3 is TGTGCCAGCAGTGATGTGGGGAGGGGGAGCCAAAACATTCAGTACTTC.

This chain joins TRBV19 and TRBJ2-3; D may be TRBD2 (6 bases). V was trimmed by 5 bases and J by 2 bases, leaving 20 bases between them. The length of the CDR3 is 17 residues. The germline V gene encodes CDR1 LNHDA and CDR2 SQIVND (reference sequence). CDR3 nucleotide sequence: TGTGCCAGTAGTGGAGGACTACTAAGCACCAACACAGATACGCAGTATTTT. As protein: CASSGGLLSTNTDTQYF. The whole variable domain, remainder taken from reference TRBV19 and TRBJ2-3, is DGGITQSPKYLFRKEGQNVTLSCEQNLNHDAMYWYRQDPGQGLRLIYYSQIVNDFQKGDIAEGYSVSREKKESFPLTVTSAQKNPTAFYLCASSGGLLSTNTDTQYFGPGTRLTVL.

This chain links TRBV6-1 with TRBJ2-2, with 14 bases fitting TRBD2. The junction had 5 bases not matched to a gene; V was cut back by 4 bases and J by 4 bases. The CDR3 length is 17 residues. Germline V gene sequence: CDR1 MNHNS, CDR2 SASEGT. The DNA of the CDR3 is TGTGCCAGCAGTGGACTAGCGGGAGGGCCAAGCACCGGGGAGCTGTTTTTT. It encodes CASSGLAGGPSTGELFF.

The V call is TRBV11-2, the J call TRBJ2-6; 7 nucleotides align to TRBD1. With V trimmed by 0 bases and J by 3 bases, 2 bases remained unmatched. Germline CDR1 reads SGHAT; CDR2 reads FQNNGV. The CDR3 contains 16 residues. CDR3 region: CASSLESGGGANVLTF. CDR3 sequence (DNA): TGTGCCAGCAGCTTAGAGTCAGGGGGTGGGGCCAACGTCCTGACTTTC.

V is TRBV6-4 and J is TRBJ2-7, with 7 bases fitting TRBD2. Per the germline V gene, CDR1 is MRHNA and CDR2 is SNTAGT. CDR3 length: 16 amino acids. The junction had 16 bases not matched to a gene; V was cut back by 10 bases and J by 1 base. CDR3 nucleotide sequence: TGTGCCACCCGGGACCCTCACCGGGAGGAGTCCTACGAGCAGTACTTC. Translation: CATRDPHREESYEQYF.

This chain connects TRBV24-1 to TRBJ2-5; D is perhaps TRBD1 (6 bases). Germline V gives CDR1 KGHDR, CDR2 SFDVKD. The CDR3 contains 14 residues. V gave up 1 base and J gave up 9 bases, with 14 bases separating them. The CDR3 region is CATSDFRLSGAQYF. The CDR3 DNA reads TGTGCCACCAGTGATTTTCGACTGTCAGGGGCCCAGTACTTC.

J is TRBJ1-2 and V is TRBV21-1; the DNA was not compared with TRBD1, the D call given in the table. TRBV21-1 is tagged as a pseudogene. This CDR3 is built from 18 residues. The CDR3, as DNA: TGTGCCAGCAGCACGGCCGGGACAGAACTATCCGGTCTTTATGGCTACACCTTC. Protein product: CASSTAGTELSGLYGYTF.

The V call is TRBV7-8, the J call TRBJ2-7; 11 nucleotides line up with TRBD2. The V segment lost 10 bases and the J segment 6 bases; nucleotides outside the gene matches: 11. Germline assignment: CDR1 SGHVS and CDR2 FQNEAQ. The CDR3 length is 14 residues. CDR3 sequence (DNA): TGTGCCACCGTAGCGGGAGGGCCTGTTAGCGAGCAGTACTTC. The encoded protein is CATVAGGPVSEQYF.

The CDR3 region has the DNA TGTGCCAGCGTAGGATCAGGGGGCGCGGAGACCCAGTACTTC. It specifies CASVGSGGAETQYF. The rearrangement links TRBV6-5 to TRBJ2-5; 8 bases line up with TRBD1. V gave up 8 bases and J gave up 5 bases; unmatched junction bases: 10. This CDR3 spans 14 amino acids. From germline, CDR1 is MNHEY and CDR2 SVGAGI.

The CDR3 sequence is CSASGTFIIDEQYF. CDR3 nucleotides: TGCAGTGCTAGTGGGACTTTCATAATCGACGAGCAGTACTTC. This chain links TRBV20-1 with TRBJ2-7, with D perhaps matching TRBD2 (6 bases). V lost 3 bases to trimming and J lost 5 bases, with 17 bases between them. This CDR3 comprises 14 residues. Germline loops: CDR1 DFQATT, CDR2 SNEGSKA (reference sequence).

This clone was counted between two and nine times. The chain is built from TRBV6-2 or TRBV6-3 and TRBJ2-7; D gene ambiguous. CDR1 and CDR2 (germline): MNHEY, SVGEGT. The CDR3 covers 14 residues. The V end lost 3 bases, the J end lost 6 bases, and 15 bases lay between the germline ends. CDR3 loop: CASSYSREASEQYV. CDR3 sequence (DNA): TGTGCCAGCAGTTATTCCAGAGAGGCTTCCGAGCAGTACGTC.

The CDR3 coding sequence is TGTGCCAGCAGCTCTCTACTAGCGGGAGTTTGGGAGACCCAGTACTTC. Translating gives CASSSLLAGVWETQYF. The chain uses TRBV7-9 and TRBJ2-5; 11 bases fit TRBD2. Germline V gene data show CDR1 as SEHNR and CDR2 as FQNEAQ (reference sequence). CDR3 length: 16 amino acids. V was clipped by 4 bases and J by 5 bases; unmatched bases: 9. Based on the CDR3 plus reference TRBV7-9 and TRBJ2-5, the full variable domain is DTGVSQNPRHKITKRGQNVTFRCDPISEHNRLYWYRQTLGQGPEFLTYFQNEAQLEKSRLLSDRFSAERPKGSFSTLEIQRTEQGDSAMYLCASSSLLAGVWETQYFGPGTRLLVL.

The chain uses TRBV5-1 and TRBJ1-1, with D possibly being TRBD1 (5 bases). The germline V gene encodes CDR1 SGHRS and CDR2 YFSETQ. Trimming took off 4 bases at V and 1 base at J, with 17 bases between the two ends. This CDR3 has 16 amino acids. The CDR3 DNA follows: TGCGCCAGCAGCCCATCCATGCGGACACCGAACACTGAAGCTTTCTTT. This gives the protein CASSPSMRTPNTEAFF.

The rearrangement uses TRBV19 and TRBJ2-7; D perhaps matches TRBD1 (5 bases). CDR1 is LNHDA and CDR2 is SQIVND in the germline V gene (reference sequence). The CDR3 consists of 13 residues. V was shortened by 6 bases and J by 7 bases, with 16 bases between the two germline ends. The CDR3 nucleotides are TGTGCCAGTAGACCGCAGGGTTCGGTGGAGCAGTACTTC. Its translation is CASRPQGSVEQYF.